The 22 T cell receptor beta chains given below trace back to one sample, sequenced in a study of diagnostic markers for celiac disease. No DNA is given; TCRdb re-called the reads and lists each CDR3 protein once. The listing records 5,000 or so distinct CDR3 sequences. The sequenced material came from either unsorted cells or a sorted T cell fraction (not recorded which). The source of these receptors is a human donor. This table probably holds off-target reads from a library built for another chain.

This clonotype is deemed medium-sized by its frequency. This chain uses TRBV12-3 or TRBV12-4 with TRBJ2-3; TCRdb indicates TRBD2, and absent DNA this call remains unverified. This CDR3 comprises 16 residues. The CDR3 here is CASNYVTSGGTDTQYF.

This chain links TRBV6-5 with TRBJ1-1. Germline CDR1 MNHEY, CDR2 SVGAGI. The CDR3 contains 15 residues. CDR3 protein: CASSTRAGMNTEAFF.

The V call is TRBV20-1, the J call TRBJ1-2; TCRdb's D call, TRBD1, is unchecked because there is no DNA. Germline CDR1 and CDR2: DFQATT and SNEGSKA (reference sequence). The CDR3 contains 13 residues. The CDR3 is CSLEKKTDYGYTF.

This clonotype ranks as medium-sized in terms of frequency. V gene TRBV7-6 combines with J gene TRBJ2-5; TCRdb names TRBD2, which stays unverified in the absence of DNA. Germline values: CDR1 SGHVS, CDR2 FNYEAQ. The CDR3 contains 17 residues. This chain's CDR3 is CASSLLPAGTSGETQYF.

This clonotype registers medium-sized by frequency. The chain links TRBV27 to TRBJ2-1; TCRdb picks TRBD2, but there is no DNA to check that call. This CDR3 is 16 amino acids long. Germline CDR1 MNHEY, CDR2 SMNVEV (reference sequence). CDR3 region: CASSRLTSPAYNEQFF.

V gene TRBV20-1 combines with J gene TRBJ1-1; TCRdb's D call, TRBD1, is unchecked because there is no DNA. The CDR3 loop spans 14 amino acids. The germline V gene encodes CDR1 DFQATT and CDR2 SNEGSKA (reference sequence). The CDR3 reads CSVKTGGPNTEAFF.

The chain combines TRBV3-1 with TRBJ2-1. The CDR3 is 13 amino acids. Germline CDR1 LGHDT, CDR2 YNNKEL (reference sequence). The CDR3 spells CASSQRVAAEQFF.

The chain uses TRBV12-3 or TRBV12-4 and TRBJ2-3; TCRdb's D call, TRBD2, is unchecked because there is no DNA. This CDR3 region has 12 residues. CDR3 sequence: CASATPRSTQYF.

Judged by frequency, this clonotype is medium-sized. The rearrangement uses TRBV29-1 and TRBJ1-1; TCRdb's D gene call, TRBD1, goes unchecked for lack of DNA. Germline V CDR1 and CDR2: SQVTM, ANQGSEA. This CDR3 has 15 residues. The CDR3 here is CSVEDGFYRDREAFF. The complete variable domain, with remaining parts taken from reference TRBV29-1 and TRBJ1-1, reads SAVISQKPSRDICQRGTSLTIQCQVDSQVTMMFWYRQQPGQSLTLIATANQGSEATYESGFVIDKFPISRPNLTFSTLTVSNMSPEDSSIYLCSVEDGFYRDREAFFGQGTRLTVV.

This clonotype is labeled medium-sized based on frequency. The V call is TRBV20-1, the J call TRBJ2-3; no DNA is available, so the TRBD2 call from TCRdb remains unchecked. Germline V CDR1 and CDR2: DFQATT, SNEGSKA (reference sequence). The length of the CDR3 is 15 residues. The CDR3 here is CSAPIAGDLADTQYF.

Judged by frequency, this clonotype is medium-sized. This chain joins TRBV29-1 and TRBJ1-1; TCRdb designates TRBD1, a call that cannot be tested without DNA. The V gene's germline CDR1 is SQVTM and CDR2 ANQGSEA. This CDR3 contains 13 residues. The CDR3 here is CSAQGAMNTEAFF. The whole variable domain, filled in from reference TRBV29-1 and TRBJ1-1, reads SAVISQKPSRDICQRGTSLTIQCQVDSQVTMMFWYRQQPGQSLTLIATANQGSEATYESGFVIDKFPISRPNLTFSTLTVSNMSPEDSSIYLCSAQGAMNTEAFFGQGTRLTVV.

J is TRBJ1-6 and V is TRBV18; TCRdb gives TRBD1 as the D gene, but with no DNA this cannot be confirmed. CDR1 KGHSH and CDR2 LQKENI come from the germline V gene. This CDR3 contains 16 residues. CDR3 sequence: CASSPGTGQGPSPLHF. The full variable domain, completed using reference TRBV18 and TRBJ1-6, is NAGVMQNPRHLVRRRGQEARLRCSPMKGHSHVYWYRQLPEEGLKFMVYLQKENIIDESGMPKERFSAEFPKEGPSILRIQQVVRGDSAAYFCASSPGTGQGPSPLHFGNGTRLTVT.

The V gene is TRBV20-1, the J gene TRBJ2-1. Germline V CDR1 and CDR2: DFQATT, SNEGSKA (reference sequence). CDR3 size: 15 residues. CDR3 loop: CSAGILAGSYNEQFF.

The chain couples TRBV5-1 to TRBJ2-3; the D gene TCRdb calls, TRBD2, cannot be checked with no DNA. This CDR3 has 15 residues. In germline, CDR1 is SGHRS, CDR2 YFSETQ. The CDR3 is CASSTSGAITDTQYF.

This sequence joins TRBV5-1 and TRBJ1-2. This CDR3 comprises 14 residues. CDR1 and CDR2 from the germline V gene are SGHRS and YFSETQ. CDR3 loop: CASSSSAASYGYTF.

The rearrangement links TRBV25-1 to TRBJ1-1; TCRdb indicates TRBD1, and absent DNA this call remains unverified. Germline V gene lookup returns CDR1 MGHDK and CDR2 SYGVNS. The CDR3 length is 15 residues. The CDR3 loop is CASSSHGQGYTEAFF.

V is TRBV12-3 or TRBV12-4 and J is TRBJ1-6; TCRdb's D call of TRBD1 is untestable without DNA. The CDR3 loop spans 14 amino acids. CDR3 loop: CASSLRGGESPLHF.

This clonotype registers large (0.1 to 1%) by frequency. CDR3 protein: CASSSSLDRSNEQYF. The chain uses TRBV7-7 and TRBJ2-7; with no DNA, the TCRdb D assignment of TRBD1 cannot be verified. The length of the CDR3 is 15 residues. Germline CDR1 reads SSHAT; CDR2 reads FNYEAQ (reference sequence).

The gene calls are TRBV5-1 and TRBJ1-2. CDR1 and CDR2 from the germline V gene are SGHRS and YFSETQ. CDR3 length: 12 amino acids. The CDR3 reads CASSLANYGYTF. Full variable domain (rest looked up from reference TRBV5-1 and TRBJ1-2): KAGVTQTPRYLIKTRGQQVTLSCSPISGHRSVSWYQQTPGQGLQFLFEYFSETQRNKGNFPGRFSGRQFSNSRSEMNVSTLELGDSALYLCASSLANYGYTFGSGTRLTVV.

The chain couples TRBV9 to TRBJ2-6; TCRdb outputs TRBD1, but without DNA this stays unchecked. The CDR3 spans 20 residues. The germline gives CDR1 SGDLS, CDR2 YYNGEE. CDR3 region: CASSVGLPGQGASGANVLTF.

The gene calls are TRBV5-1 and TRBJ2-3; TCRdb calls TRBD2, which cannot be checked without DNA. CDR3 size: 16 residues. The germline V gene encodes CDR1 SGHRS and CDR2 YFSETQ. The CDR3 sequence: CASSLKASGGADTQYF.

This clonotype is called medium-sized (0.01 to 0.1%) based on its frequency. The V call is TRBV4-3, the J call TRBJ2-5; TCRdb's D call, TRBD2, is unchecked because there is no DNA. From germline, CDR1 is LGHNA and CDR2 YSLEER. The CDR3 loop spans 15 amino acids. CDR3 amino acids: CASSRGGGARETQYF.